Described below is a single T cell receptor (beta chain) sequence and its context. As yet, its antigen is unknown. The sample originates from a study of shared clonotypes between healthy human individuals. Study context: Donor composition was a couple of women and a few men, aged 18 to 49. Study conclusions and caveats: A handful of donors shared 4.5% to 6.5% of their naive CD4 clonotypes.

Naive CD8 cells lacked CD45RO and underwent positive selection for CCR7, leaving out terminally differentiated effector memory CD45RA+ cells. Caucasian adults residing in Nashville, Tennessee made up all the donors. Germline assignment: CDR1 SNHLY and CDR2 FYNNEI. V lost 6 bases and J 8 bases, leaving 13 bases between the germline ends. There are 12 residues in the CDR3. Repertoires were generated with immunoSEQ multiplex PCR, while TCRdb's copy carries only in-frame clones and drops some. The table has approximately 2,000,000 clones, around 93% seen once. Specimen: naive CD8+ T cells from PBMCs. This receptor was obtained from a man aged 18-30 years in good health. Some clones in this sample may be carry-over from other donors' samples. The V and J genes are TRBV2 and TRBJ1-2; a weak D match, TRBD1 (6 bases). CDR3 nucleotide sequence: TGTGCCAGCAGGGACAGTGGTCGGGGCTACACCTTC. Translating gives CASRDSGRGYTF.